What follows are 16 T cell receptor beta chains derived from one specimen sequenced in a study of identical twins. TCRdb used MiXCR to reprocess the 5' RACE reads, holding one entry per CDR3 protein. The data contain about 890,000 distinct CDR3 sequences, roughly 12% of them seen just once; the ten biggest clones take up 1.5% to 2%. The same data also went into a second study, on yellow fever vaccine responses in identical twins.

The sample was PBMCs. These receptors were taken from a young woman in good health.

This chain uses TRBV25-1 with TRBJ2-1; the D call may be TRBD1 or TRBD2 (5 bases each). The CDR3 is 16 residues long. V was cut by 4 bases and J by 3 bases, with 16 bases left in between. Per germline, CDR1 MGHDK and CDR2 SYGVNS. The CDR3 reads CASSGGPGYFYNEQFF. CDR3 nucleotide sequence: TGTGCCAGCAGTGGGGGACCGGGCTATTTCTACAATGAGCAGTTCTTC.

This clonotype was counted a few times. The V gene is TRBV7-9, the J gene TRBJ2-1, with 8 positions matching TRBD1. This CDR3 has 15 amino acids. V lost 3 bases, J lost 5 bases, and 6 bases stayed unmatched. Germline CDR1 and CDR2: SEHNR and FQNEAQ (reference sequence). In DNA form, the CDR3 reads TGTGCCAGCAGCTTTCCATGGACAGGGAACAATGAGCAGTTCTTC. It codes for CASSFPWTGNNEQFF.

At least ten counts were recorded for this clonotype. The chain employs TRBV6-5 and TRBJ2-7, with D perhaps TRBD1 or TRBD2 (5 bases each). The CDR3 runs 14 residues. Per the germline V gene, CDR1 is MNHEY and CDR2 is SVGAGI. Trimming took 2 bases from V and 3 from J, leaving 11 bases between them. CDR3 in amino acids: CASSYGDGYYEQYF. CDR3 bases: TGTGCCAGCAGTTACGGGGACGGGTACTACGAGCAGTACTTC.

The chain couples TRBV6-2 or TRBV6-3 to TRBJ1-1, with no clear D. The germline V and J ends were trimmed by 2 bases and 2 bases, with 9 bases remaining between them. Germline-derived CDR1 and CDR2 are MNHEY and SVGEGT. The CDR3 loop spans 14 amino acids. DNA for the CDR3: TGTGCCAGCAGTTACGAGGGCTACAACACTGAAGCTTTCTTT. It specifies CASSYEGYNTEAFF.

In its sample, this clonotype was seen many times. This chain uses TRBV5-1 with TRBJ1-1; perhaps TRBD1 as D (5 bases). CDR3 size: 15 residues. Germline assignment: CDR1 SGHRS and CDR2 YFSETQ. V shed 0 bases and J shed 1 base, with 10 bases lying between them. Here the CDR3 reads CASSLVGAENTEAFF. The CDR3 region has the DNA TGCGCCAGCAGCTTGGTAGGGGCAGAGAACACTGAAGCTTTCTTT.

This clonotype was recorded at least ten times. The rearrangement joins TRBV12-3 or TRBV12-4 to TRBJ2-5, with 13 bases lining up with TRBD2. The CDR3 length is 14 residues. Trimming at V came to 6 bases and at J to 5 bases, leaving 3 bases not matched to a gene. This CDR3 is CASRLAGGSETQYF. For the CDR3, the DNA is TGTGCCAGCAGACTAGCGGGGGGGAGTGAGACCCAGTACTTC.

The chain combines TRBV20-1 with TRBJ1-5, with D unresolved. CDR1 is DFQATT and CDR2 is SNEGSKA in the germline V gene (reference sequence). The CDR3 runs 15 residues. Deletions cut 1 base from V and 0 bases from J, with 10 bases between. Written as DNA, the CDR3 is TGCAGTGCTAGAGGGGTAGATTTTAGCAATCAGCCCCAGCATTTT. Its protein is CSARGVDFSNQPQHF.

Here the CDR3 reads CATSDPPGRNTDTQYF. The CDR3, as DNA: TGTGCCACCAGTGATCCTCCGGGACGCAACACAGATACGCAGTATTTT. The chain employs TRBV24-1 and TRBJ2-3, with D perhaps TRBD1 or TRBD2 (5 bases each). The V and J ends lost 3 bases and 2 bases respectively, with 14 bases between them. Germline V gene data show CDR1 as KGHDR and CDR2 as SFDVKD. The CDR3 contains 16 residues.

This clonotype has ten or more counts. This sequence joins TRBV2 and TRBJ2-7; 9 nucleotides line up with TRBD1. Germline V CDR1 and CDR2: SNHLY, FYNNEI. With 7 bases clipped from V and 2 bases from J, the junction kept 6 bases outside the gene matches. The CDR3 loop spans 14 amino acids. As DNA, the CDR3 is TGTGCCAGCATTAACCGACAGGGGGCCTACGAGCAGTACTTC. Protein sequence: CASINRQGAYEQYF.

This clonotype was found a few times. The genes are TRBV5-1 and TRBJ2-1; D is undetermined. CDR1 SGHRS and CDR2 YFSETQ come from the germline V gene. V was pared by 3 bases and J by 5 bases, with 18 bases between. The CDR3 contains 16 residues. This chain's CDR3 is CASSSVAQLKNNEQFF. In DNA form, the CDR3 reads TGCGCCAGCAGCTCGGTAGCACAACTAAAGAACAATGAGCAGTTCTTC.

This clonotype was detected a few times. The rearrangement links TRBV29-1 to TRBJ2-2; possible D gene TRBD1, 6 bases. V lost 8 bases and J lost 0, with 13 bases in between. CDR1 and CDR2 from the germline V gene are SQVTM and ANQGSEA. CDR3 length: 14 residues. CDR3 bases: TGCAGCACCGCCGGGACATCGAACACCGGGGAGCTGTTTTTT. It translates to CSTAGTSNTGELFF.

J is TRBJ2-1 and V is TRBV7-9, with D possibly TRBD2 on 6 matching bases. V shed 1 base and J shed 8 bases, with 18 bases lying between them. This CDR3 comprises 16 residues. Germline-derived CDR1 and CDR2 are SEHNR and FQNEAQ (reference sequence). The CDR3 protein is CASSLGLEGKLYEQFF. DNA of the CDR3: TGTGCCAGCAGCTTAGGACTAGAGGGTAAATTGTATGAGCAGTTCTTC.

The chain employs TRBV12-3 or TRBV12-4 and TRBJ1-2; a weak D match, TRBD1 (5 bases). The ends were cut back, 5 bases at V and 4 bases at J, with 17 bases in the middle. CDR3 length equals 15 residues. Written as DNA, the CDR3 is TGTGCCAGCAGTCCGGGGCAAGCGAATGTCTATGGCTACACCTTC. It specifies CASSPGQANVYGYTF.

V and J are TRBV11-3 and TRBJ2-2, with D perhaps TRBD2 (6 bases). Germline values: CDR1 SGHNT, CDR2 YENEEA. V was pared by 4 bases and J by 8 bases, with 14 bases between. CDR3 size: 14 residues. The CDR3 coding sequence is TGTGCCAGCAGCTCTACTAGCTCGTCGGGGGAGCTGTTTTTT. Amino acids: CASSSTSSSGELFF.

This chain links TRBV5-1 with TRBJ2-3; 9 bases map to TRBD2. Germline V gene data show CDR1 as SGHRS and CDR2 as YFSETQ. The CDR3 is made up of 17 amino acids. Trimming removed 1 base from V and 4 bases from J; junction bases left unmatched: 10. DNA for the CDR3: TGCGCCAGCAGCTTGACTGCGGCGGGAGGGCCGGCAGATACGCAGTATTTT. Protein sequence: CASSLTAAGGPADTQYF. Variable domain in full (rest from reference TRBV5-1 and TRBJ2-3): KAGVTQTPRYLIKTRGQQVTLSCSPISGHRSVSWYQQTPGQGLQFLFEYFSETQRNKGNFPGRFSGRQFSNSRSEMNVSTLELGDSALYLCASSLTAAGGPADTQYFGPGTRLTVL.

This clonotype was observed a few times. The V call is TRBV7-2, the J call TRBJ2-5, with D uncertain. This CDR3 is 11 amino acids long. CDR1 and CDR2 (germline): SGHTA, FQGNSA. The ends were cut back, 7 bases at V and 4 bases at J, with 7 bases in the middle. DNA for the CDR3: TGTGCCAGCACCATGAGAGAGACCCAGTACTTC. Its protein product is CASTMRETQYF.